This T cell receptor beta chain was sequenced during a study of CD8 T cells in ankylosing spondylitis. Study-wide points: Roughly 8 highly homologous variants formed a TCR beta motif that appeared characteristic of ankylosing spondylitis blood.

TCRdb re-called the 5' RACE reads with MiXCR, one entry per CDR3 protein. Found here are approximately 250,000 distinct CDR3 sequences, approximately 24% of them singletons; the top ten hold less than 0.75%. On this clonotype itself: Its antigen is not known.

Trimming took 9 bases from V and 2 from J; bases not matched to a gene: 9. Germline V gene lookup returns CDR1 SNHLY and CDR2 FYNNEI. The CDR3 length is 14 residues. The source is a male donor with ankylosing spondylitis or in good health (not recorded which). Material: blood, either unsorted or a sorted T cell fraction (not recorded which). The chain carries TRBV2 and TRBJ2-7; TRBD2 matches 8 bases. The CDR3 here is CASEFIGGAYEQYF. The CDR3 DNA follows: TGTGCCAGTGAATTTATCGGGGGGGCCTACGAGCAGTACTTC.